What follows are 13 T cell receptor beta chains derived from one specimen sequenced in a study of T-cell reconstitution after alpha-beta-depleted transplantation in children. Unique molecular identifiers were built into the TCRbeta library. MiXCR was run by TCRdb on the PCR reads, yielding one entry per CDR3 protein. The top ten hold roughly 28% of the sample, which has about 980,000 distinct CDR3 sequences, around 30% seen once. The sample here was PBMCs, mostly from graft donor cells, taken 360 days after TCRalphabeta/CD19-depleted stem cell transplant. The receptor set was obtained from a boy under two years old who had a stem cell transplant for SCID, so the T cells may come from the graft donor.

The rearrangement links TRBV12-3 or TRBV12-4 to TRBJ1-6; no firm D call. Trimming shortened V by 2 bases and J by 13 bases, and 12 bases separated the two germline ends. CDR3 length: 13 residues. CDR3 amino acids: CASSLRGTVPLHF. CDR3 DNA sequence: TGTGCCAGCAGTTTACGCGGTACGGTGCCCCTCCACTTT.

The table lists this clonotype with a few counts. The V gene is TRBV6-2 or TRBV6-3, the J gene TRBJ2-7; D uncertain. Germline CDR1 is MNHEY and CDR2 is SVGEGT. V was trimmed by 0 bases and J by 3 bases, leaving 6 bases between them. The CDR3 is 13 amino acids. The CDR3: CASSYSRYYEQYF. The CDR3 nucleotides are TGTGCCAGCAGTTACTCGAGGTACTACGAGCAGTACTTC.

This clonotype turned up a few times. The chain links TRBV20-1 to TRBJ2-2; TRBD1 aligns across 9 bases. V dropped 5 bases and J dropped 7; count of bases not matched to a gene: 5. CDR3 length: 13 residues. Germline loops: CDR1 DFQATT, CDR2 SNEGSKA (reference sequence). DNA of the CDR3: TGCAGTGCTTCCAGGACAGGGGTCGGGGAGCTGTTTTTT. It translates to CSASRTGVGELFF.

This clonotype was seen a handful of times. The chain is built from TRBV20-1 and TRBJ2-5; 8 bases align to TRBD1. Trimming took 5 bases from V and 5 from J; bases not matched to a gene: 4. Per germline, CDR1 DFQATT and CDR2 SNEGSKA (reference sequence). The CDR3 is 12 amino acids. CDR3 protein: CSALDRAETQYF. The DNA of the CDR3 is TGCAGTGCTTTGGACAGGGCGGAGACCCAGTACTTC.

The sample holds a few counts of this clonotype. The V gene is TRBV12-3 or TRBV12-4, the J gene TRBJ1-5; D uncertain. The ends were cut back, 3 bases at V and 2 bases at J, with 11 bases in the middle. The CDR3 totals 15 residues. In DNA form, the CDR3 reads TGTGCCAGCAGTTTCTGGGATGGCGGCAATCAGCCCCAGCATTTT. Residues: CASSFWDGGNQPQHF.

This rearrangement joins TRBV7-8 to TRBJ2-7; no definite D call. Germline values: CDR1 SGHVS, CDR2 FQNEAQ. Trimming took 0 bases from V and 1 from J, leaving 10 bases between them. This CDR3 region has 15 residues. The DNA for the CDR3 is TGTGCCAGCAGCTTAGCAGGATCTCCATCCTACGAGCAGTACTTC. Protein: CASSLAGSPSYEQYF.

J is TRBJ2-3 and V is TRBV6-1; a possible D gene is TRBD1 (6 bases). V lost 4 bases, J lost 2 bases, and 19 bases lay in between. Germline-derived CDR1 and CDR2 are MNHNS and SASEGT. The CDR3 runs to 17 residues. Here the CDR3 reads CASSGAIHRDLTDTQYF. Here the CDR3 DNA reads TGTGCCAGCAGTGGAGCGATCCACAGGGATCTCACAGATACGCAGTATTTT.

This clonotype was observed a handful of times. V and J are TRBV7-2 and TRBJ2-1, with D possibly being TRBD2 (5 bases). Germline CDR1 reads SGHTA; CDR2 reads FQGNSA. Trimming took 3 bases from V and 6 from J, leaving 12 bases between them. This CDR3 contains 14 residues. DNA for the CDR3: TGTGCCAGCAGCTTCAAGGTTGCGGGCAATGAGCAGTTCTTC. It encodes CASSFKVAGNEQFF.

The chain carries TRBV24-1 and TRBJ2-1, with D hard to call. Germline CDR1 reads KGHDR; CDR2 reads SFDVKD. There are 16 residues in the CDR3. V was trimmed by 4 bases and J by 0 bases, leaving 12 bases between them. This chain's CDR3 is CATSDLVSSSYNEQFF. CDR3 nucleotides: TGTGCCACCAGTGACTTAGTAAGTAGCTCCTACAATGAGCAGTTCTTC.

This clonotype has just a few counts. The rearrangement links TRBV4-2 to TRBJ2-2, with D possibly TRBD1 on 6 matching bases. Germline CDR1 reads LGHNA; CDR2 reads YNFKEQ. This CDR3 has 17 amino acids. Deletions cut 1 base from V and 6 bases from J, with 18 bases between. The CDR3 loop is CASSQAWAGAISGELFF. The DNA of the CDR3 is TGTGCCAGCAGCCAAGCTTGGGCAGGGGCCATCTCCGGGGAGCTGTTTTTT.

This clonotype was observed a handful of times. The chain couples TRBV7-9 to TRBJ2-5; perhaps TRBD1 as D (5 bases). The germline gives CDR1 SEHNR, CDR2 FQNEAQ (reference sequence). Trimming took 1 base from V and 0 from J, leaving 12 bases between them. CDR3 size: 16 residues. The CDR3 DNA reads as TGTGCCAGCAGCTTAGGGGGCGCCGGGTACCAAGAGACCCAGTACTTC. Its protein is CASSLGGAGYQETQYF.

The chain combines TRBV20-1 with TRBJ2-7; the D call may be TRBD1 or TRBD2 (5 bases each). This CDR3 is 15 amino acids long. Germline CDR1 and CDR2: DFQATT and SNEGSKA (reference sequence). V was pared by 6 bases and J by 0 bases, with 18 bases between. The CDR3 reads CSARTPGRRSYEQYF. Written as DNA, the CDR3 is TGCAGTGCACGCACACCGGGACGCCGCTCCTACGAGCAGTACTTC.

The rearrangement joins TRBV6-1 to TRBJ2-7; 10 bases are shared with TRBD2. V gave up 6 bases and J gave up 3 bases; unmatched junction bases: 5. The CDR3 length is 14 residues. Germline-derived CDR1 and CDR2 are MNHNS and SASEGT. The CDR3 DNA reads as TGTGCCAGCAGCTCCGCTAGCGGGGGCTACGAGCAGTACTTC. As protein: CASSSASGGYEQYF.